One T cell receptor (beta chain) is described in this entry. Its target is unknown. Donors consisted of healthy bone marrow donors. This entry comes from a study of cytomegalovirus exposure and HLA in healthy donors. Looking at the study overall: An analysis done earlier identified 120 million or so unique TCR beta sequences from about 179 million T cells. General study results and limits: In a later analysis, most CMV-associated TCR beta chains appeared HLA-restricted.

The PCR contained 60 Vbeta and 13 Jbeta primers. TCRdb keeps only in-frame clones here, not all; method: immunoSEQ multiplex PCR. The profile shows about 130,000 clones, 80% to 90% of them singletons. This CDR3 spans 18 amino acids. Material for sequencing was PBMCs. The chain recombines TRBV1 with TRBJ2-3; the DNA was not used to check the table's D call, TRBD2. TRBV1 is recorded as a pseudogene. This receptor was taken from a male donor in good health and CMV-seropositive. This chain's CDR3 is CTSSLLTSGSGDTDTQYF. The CDR3 DNA reads as TGCACCAGCAGCCTTCTAACTAGCGGGAGCGGGGACACAGATACGCAGTATTTT.